The entry below gives a single T cell receptor (beta chain) sequence along with its context. Its antigen is not identified. The second PCR ran about 7 to 12 cycles with a sample-barcoded 5' primer and J-beta primers. Per-sample output comprised a minimum of 2.5 million paired-end reads containing CDR3. Via MiXCR, TCRdb re-called the 5' RACE reads, giving one row per CDR3 protein. The table includes around 280,000 distinct CDR3 sequences, less than 30% detected once. This specimen comes from a study of blood T cells in healthy people across ages. The germline V gene encodes CDR1 SGDLS and CDR2 YYNGEE. The CDR3 is 17 amino acids. Trimming took 0 bases from V and 4 from J, leaving 17 bases between them. Whole-study findings and limits: The fall in TCR beta diversity per million T cells was roughly linear with age.

The clonotype originates from a woman in her 70s in good health. The sample consisted of blood. The rearrangement links TRBV9 to TRBJ2-1; tentative D call: TRBD2 (5 bases). CDR3 protein: CASSVEAAPLSYNEQFF. The CDR3 DNA reads TGTGCCAGCAGCGTAGAAGCGGCCCCTTTATCGTACAATGAGCAGTTCTTC.